Presented here are 27 T cell receptor beta chains from one specimen sequenced in a study of shared clonotypes between healthy human individuals. Repertoires were generated with immunoSEQ multiplex PCR, while TCRdb's copy carries only in-frame clones and drops some. The sample has over a million clones, roughly 70% seen once. The source material was memory CD4+ T cells sorted from blood. Subset meaning: CD45RA-negative fraction. These receptors all stem from a man in his late teens or twenties in good health.

This chain connects TRBV7-2 to TRBJ1-2; D not certain. The germline V and J ends were trimmed by 1 base and 8 bases, with 11 bases remaining between them. Germline CDR1 is SGHTA and CDR2 is FQGNSA. The CDR3 has 13 amino acids. The CDR3 coding sequence is TGTGCCAGCAGCTTAGAAGGCCTACGGGGCTACACCTTC. Translating it yields CASSLEGLRGYTF.

Worth noting for this clone: This may stem from a read error, because a much larger clone lies one nucleotide away. The sample carries other DNA sequences with the same CDR3. V usage is TRBV5-1 and J usage is TRBJ1-5; a weak D match, TRBD1 (5 bases). V lost 0 bases to trimming and J lost 6 bases, with 7 bases between them. Germline-derived CDR1 and CDR2 are SGHRS and YFSETQ. The CDR3 spans 13 residues. Here the CDR3 reads CASSLAQGQPQHF. The CDR3 bases are TGCGCCAGCAGCTTGGCGCAGGGTCAGCCCCAGCATTTT.

The chain couples TRBV29-1 to TRBJ2-7; 8 bases align to TRBD2. CDR1 and CDR2 from the germline V gene are SQVTM and ANQGSEA. V lost 0 bases, J lost 0 bases, and 7 bases stayed unmatched. The length of the CDR3 is 16 residues. CDR3 sequence reads: CSVEELSGRSSYEQYF. As DNA, the CDR3 is TGCAGCGTTGAAGAGCTGAGCGGGAGAAGCTCCTACGAGCAGTACTTC.

This chain joins TRBV6-5 and TRBJ1-2; TRBD1 is a possible D gene (6 bases). The CDR3 has 15 amino acids. Trimming left V 0 bases short and J 0 bases short, with 8 bases between. Germline CDR1 reads MNHEY; CDR2 reads SVGAGI. This CDR3 is CASSYSGGANYGYTF. DNA of the CDR3: TGTGCCAGCAGTTACTCAGGGGGGGCTAACTATGGCTACACCTTC.

This chain joins TRBV11-2 and TRBJ2-3; 9 bases fit TRBD2. Germline trimming cut 1 base from V and 6 bases from J; bases unmatched to any gene: 8. This CDR3 comprises 16 residues. Germline CDR1 is SGHAT and CDR2 is FQNNGV. This CDR3 reads CASSLAAAGGSDTQYF. DNA of the CDR3: TGTGCCAGCAGCTTAGCGGCAGCGGGGGGTTCGGATACGCAGTATTTT.

The chain is built from TRBV5-1 and TRBJ1-3; D remains unclear. The CDR3 spans 15 residues. Between the trimmed V and J ends, which lost 4 bases and 0 bases, there was a span of 11 bases. Germline-derived CDR1 and CDR2 are SGHRS and YFSETQ. This chain's CDR3 is CASSLTANSGNTIYF. The CDR3 DNA sequence: TGCGCCAGCAGCCTCACAGCGAACTCTGGAAACACCATATATTTT.

The CDR3 sequence: CASSQGEDREETQYF. DNA for the CDR3: TGTGCCAGCAGCCAAGGGGAGGACAGAGAAGAGACCCAGTACTTC. The chain has TRBV4-2 and TRBJ2-5; D may match TRBD1 or TRBD2 (6 bases each). Trimming took 1 base from V and 3 from J, leaving 12 bases between them. The V gene's germline CDR1 is LGHNA and CDR2 YNFKEQ. This CDR3 has 15 amino acids.

This clone was recorded a few times. The V gene is TRBV5-4, the J gene TRBJ1-2, with 7 bases fitting TRBD1. V lost 4 bases and J lost 12; bases outside the gene matches: 12. Germline V CDR1 and CDR2: SGHNT, YYREEE (reference sequence). The CDR3 is 13 amino acids. The CDR3 DNA sequence: TGTGCCAGCAGCGAAGGACAGGCCCTAACCCACACCTTC. Encoded protein: CASSEGQALTHTF.

The rearrangement uses TRBV27 and TRBJ2-5, with D possibly TRBD1 on 5 matching bases. This CDR3 is 12 amino acids long. Trimming cost V 6 bases and J 5 bases, with 10 bases left between them. Per germline, CDR1 MNHEY and CDR2 SMNVEV (reference sequence). The CDR3 spells CASSPGYETQYF. As DNA, the CDR3 is TGTGCCAGCAGCCCAGGGTATGAGACCCAGTACTTC.

In the case of this clone: At one end the junction does not follow the germline gene, possibly because of a read error. The CDR3 protein is CASSLSWAQICF. CDR3 DNA sequence: TGTGCCAGCAGCTTGTCGTGGGCCCAAATATGTTTC. The chain recombines TRBV5-6 with TRBJ1-2; D unresolved. Germline CDR1 SGHDT, CDR2 YYEEEE. This CDR3 contains 12 residues.

About this clone: In the same sample, other DNA sequences code for this CDR3. The rearrangement joins TRBV11-3 to TRBJ2-3; D not certain. Trimming removed 5 bases from V and 1 base from J, with 7 bases in between. The CDR3 covers 13 residues. Germline-derived CDR1 and CDR2 are SGHNT and YENEEA. CDR3 sequence: CASSLGGTDTQYF. The DNA for the CDR3 is TGTGCCAGCAGCCTCGGTGGCACAGATACGCAGTATTTT.

The rearrangement uses TRBV27 and TRBJ2-1; TRBD2 might be the D (6 bases). Trimming pared 4 bases from V and 5 bases from J, leaving 15 bases between. The CDR3 extends over 15 amino acids. Germline V lookup: CDR1 MNHEY, CDR2 SMNVEV (reference sequence). The CDR3 DNA follows: TGTGCCAGCAGTTCCCGGATAGCGGCGGACAATGAGCAGTTCTTC. Amino acid sequence: CASSSRIAADNEQFF.

This clone was seen a handful of times. The V gene is TRBV27, the J gene TRBJ2-7; 8 bases map to TRBD1. V was pared by 6 bases and J by 9 bases, with 13 bases of the junction left unmatched. The CDR3 extends over 14 amino acids. CDR1 is MNHEY, CDR2 SMNVEV, per germline (reference sequence). CDR3 amino acids: CASSFDRGRLRQYF. The CDR3 DNA reads TGTGCCAGCAGCTTCGACAGGGGAAGGTTGCGGCAGTACTTC.

The chain uses TRBV12-2 and TRBJ2-7; TRBD2 reflects the table's D call only, with no check against the DNA. TRBV12-2 counts as a pseudogene. The CDR3 has 16 residues. The CDR3 sequence is CASRLAPTESSYEQYF. The CDR3 DNA sequence: TGTGCAAGTCGCTTAGCGCCGACTGAGAGCTCCTACGAGCAGTACTTC.

This clone was detected only once. This chain uses TRBV18 with TRBJ2-7; D perhaps matches TRBD1 (6 bases). Germline loops: CDR1 KGHSH, CDR2 LQKENI. Deletions cut 2 bases from V and 2 bases from J, with 16 bases between. This CDR3 is 16 amino acids long. The CDR3 region is CASSPYGRGFAYEQYF. The CDR3 DNA reads as TGTGCCAGCTCACCATACGGCAGGGGTTTTGCCTACGAGCAGTACTTC.

The chain employs TRBV7-9 and TRBJ2-2, with D maybe TRBD1 (5 bases). The CDR3 has 14 amino acids. The V and J ends lost 5 bases and 4 bases respectively, with 11 bases between them. CDR1 and CDR2 (germline): SEHNR, FQNEAQ (reference sequence). The CDR3 is CASSLNTGTGELFF. CDR3 nucleotide sequence: TGTGCCAGCAGCCTCAATACAGGCACCGGGGAGCTGTTTTTT.

There are a few counts of this clone. The chain couples TRBV7-8 to TRBJ1-3; 8 nucleotides agree with TRBD1. The CDR3 covers 15 residues. Germline trimming cut 11 bases from V and 0 bases from J; bases unmatched to any gene: 9. CDR1 is SGHVS and CDR2 is FQNEAQ in the germline V gene. CDR3 DNA: TGTGCCGCAGCAGGGGACAGGCTCTCTGGAAACACCATATATTTT. Residues: CAAAGDRLSGNTIYF.

The chain combines TRBV6-5 with TRBJ1-5, with 7 bases fitting TRBD1. The CDR3 is 15 amino acids. CDR1 and CDR2 from the germline V gene are MNHEY and SVGAGI. V gave up 6 bases and J gave up 1 base; unmatched junction bases: 6. For the CDR3, the DNA is TGTGCCAGCAGAGAGGACAGGATCAGCAATCAGCCCCAGCATTTT. It translates to CASREDRISNQPQHF.

The chain uses TRBV5-1 and TRBJ2-7; TRBD1 matches at 7 bases. This CDR3 comprises 14 residues. J gave up 3 bases and V 3 bases, and 6 bases lay outside the gene matches. Germline-derived CDR1 and CDR2 are SGHRS and YFSETQ. The CDR3 DNA reads TGCGCCAGCAGCTACTCCGGGACAGACTACGAGCAGTACTTC. Amino acid sequence: CASSYSGTDYEQYF.

The V call is TRBV6-6, the J call TRBJ2-7; D perhaps matches TRBD1 (5 bases). CDR1 and CDR2 from the germline V gene are MNHNY and SVGAGI (reference sequence). V dropped 8 bases and J dropped 6 bases, with 14 bases sitting between them. The CDR3 covers 12 residues. The CDR3 DNA reads TGTGCCAGCTTGGGGCTGAGCGCCGAGCAGTACTTC. Translation gives CASLGLSAEQYF.

This rearrangement joins TRBV7-9 to TRBJ1-1; D possibly corresponds to TRBD1 (5 bases). This CDR3 contains 14 residues. Trimming removed 1 base from V and 8 bases from J, with 14 bases in between. Germline assignment: CDR1 SEHNR and CDR2 FQNEAQ (reference sequence). The CDR3 DNA reads as TGTGCCAGCAGCTTAGGGGGGATGGCGGAGGAAGCTTTCTTT. It translates to CASSLGGMAEEAFF. Looking up the rest from reference TRBV7-9 and TRBJ1-1 gives the full variable domain: DTGVSQNPRHKITKRGQNVTFRCDPISEHNRLYWYRQTLGQGPEFLTYFQNEAQLEKSRLLSDRFSAERPKGSFSTLEIQRTEQGDSAMYLCASSLGGMAEEAFFGQGTRLTVV.

The chain joins TRBV30 to TRBJ2-1, with unresolved D. This CDR3 contains 11 residues. The V end was cut by 3 bases, the J end by 3 bases, with 3 bases between. Germline CDR1 is GTSNPN and CDR2 is SVGIG (reference sequence). Written as DNA, the CDR3 is TGTGCCTGGAGCCACTACAATGAGCAGTTCTTC. Protein sequence: CAWSHYNEQFF.

This sequence joins TRBV4-1 and TRBJ1-4; D call uncertain. V lost 1 base and J 5 bases, leaving 8 bases between the germline ends. This CDR3 spans 14 amino acids. Germline values: CDR1 MGHRA, CDR2 YSYEKL. The CDR3 reads CASSQAGTNEKLFF. The CDR3 nucleotides read TGCGCCAGCAGCCAAGCGGGAACAAATGAAAAACTGTTTTTT.

This clone has a handful of counts. This rearrangement joins TRBV19 to TRBJ1-5; maybe TRBD1 (5 bases). CDR1 is LNHDA, CDR2 SQIVND, per germline (reference sequence). This CDR3 contains 15 residues. Trimming removed 1 base at V and 4 bases at J, with 11 bases between. CDR3 residues: CASSIGRDGNQPQHF. In nucleotides, the CDR3 is TGTGCCAGTAGTATAGGCAGGGACGGAAATCAGCCCCAGCATTTT. Full variable domain (remainder filled in from reference TRBV19 and TRBJ1-5): DGGITQSPKYLFRKEGQNVTLSCEQNLNHDAMYWYRQDPGQGLRLIYYSQIVNDFQKGDIAEGYSVSREKKESFPLTVTSAQKNPTAFYLCASSIGRDGNQPQHFGDGTRLSIL.

The chain carries TRBV5-4 and TRBJ2-4; D could derive from TRBD1 or TRBD2 (5 bases each). The germline gives CDR1 SGHNT, CDR2 YYREEE (reference sequence). The CDR3 has 15 amino acids. The V end lost 0 bases, the J end lost 1 base, and 8 bases lay between the germline ends. CDR3 bases: TGTGCCAGCAGCTTGGGGGGGACGGCCAAAAACATTCAGTACTTC. Encoded protein: CASSLGGTAKNIQYF.

V and J are TRBV7-2 and TRBJ2-2; TRBD2 aligns across 7 bases. The CDR3 loop spans 16 amino acids. The junction had 11 bases not matched to a gene; V was cut back by 5 bases and J by 5 bases. Germline-derived CDR1 and CDR2 are SGHTA and FQGNSA. The CDR3: CASSLGGGRGTGELFF. The CDR3 region has the DNA TGTGCCAGCAGCCTAGGCGGCGGGAGAGGGACCGGGGAGCTGTTTTTT.

The V gene is TRBV28, the J gene TRBJ2-7; D assignment may be TRBD1 or TRBD2 (5 bases each). The CDR3 has 16 residues. Germline-derived CDR1 and CDR2 are MDHEN and SYDVKM. The V gene lost 6 bases and the J gene lost 3 bases, with 21 bases spanning the gap. The DNA for the CDR3 is TGTGCCAGCAGAGCACCGGGACCGACGGAATTCTACGAGCAGTACTTC. Its protein product is CASRAPGPTEFYEQYF. Full variable domain (missing parts from reference TRBV28 and TRBJ2-7): DVKVTQSSRYLVKRTGEKVFLECVQDMDHENMFWYRQDPGLGLRLIYFSYDVKMKEKGDIPEGYSVSREKKERFSLILESASTNQTSMYLCASRAPGPTEFYEQYFGPGTRLTVT.